The 5 T cell receptor beta chains given below trace back to one sample, sequenced in a study of T cells in localized non-small cell lung cancer. Produced via immunoSEQ multiplex PCR; TCRdb's table is partial and in-frame only. The sample has 19,000 or so clones, about 86% seen once. Sequences were derived from peripheral blood, sampled before any cancer treatment. The receptor set was obtained from a male donor aged 60 or older with stage III lung adenocarcinoma.

The V call is TRBV2, the J call TRBJ1-1; D is ambiguous. CDR1 and CDR2 (germline): SNHLY, FYNNEI. CDR3 length equals 15 residues. V lost 2 bases and J lost 3, with 13 bases in between. Here the CDR3 DNA reads TGTGCCAGCAGTGAATGGACTCCCCGGGACACTGAAGCTTTCTTT. It encodes CASSEWTPRDTEAFF.

The chain's CDR3 is CASSLRLAALETQYF. CDR3 in DNA: TGTGCCAGCAGCTTAAGGCTAGCGGCATTAGAGACCCAGTACTTC. The chain couples TRBV7-2 to TRBJ2-5, with TRBD2 matching 7 bases. CDR3 length: 15 residues. From germline, CDR1 is SGHTA and CDR2 FQGNSA. After removal of 2 bases from V and 4 bases from J, the junction contained 7 bases not matched to a gene.

This chain connects TRBV7-2 to TRBJ2-3; the D is unclear. Germline V CDR1 and CDR2: SGHTA, FQGNSA. The length of the CDR3 is 13 residues. The V end was cut by 6 bases, the J end by 6 bases, with 13 bases between. The CDR3 region has the DNA TGTGCCAGCAGTTTCACACCCTCCGATACGCAGTATTTT. Encoded protein: CASSFTPSDTQYF.

The chain uses TRBV6-1 and TRBJ2-1; no clear D. V was clipped by 6 bases and J by 3 bases, with 12 bases between them. This CDR3 has 14 amino acids. Per the germline V gene, CDR1 is MNHNS and CDR2 is SASEGT. CDR3 nucleotide sequence: TGTGCCAGCAGGCGCAGCTCCGACTACAATGAGCAGTTCTTC. Protein product: CASRRSSDYNEQFF.

The chain has TRBV7-9 and TRBJ2-3; D remains unclear. Trimming removed 1 base at V and 6 bases at J, with 14 bases between. The CDR3 length is 15 residues. The germline gives CDR1 SEHNR, CDR2 FQNEAQ (reference sequence). CDR3 protein: CASSLGPISSDTQYF. The CDR3 DNA is TGTGCCAGCAGCTTAGGCCCTATTAGTTCGGATACGCAGTATTTT.